Following are 10 T cell receptor beta chains from one sample sequenced in a study of shared clonotypes between healthy human individuals. TCRdb's table, derived via immunoSEQ multiplex PCR, lists solely in-frame clones and lacks some. The data contain a few million clones, more than 90% of them seen just once; the ten biggest clones take up more than 0.12%. Sequenced: naive CD4+ T cells sorted from blood. Subset: CD45RA+ positively selected. These receptors were obtained from a man aged 18 to 30 in good health.

V is TRBV27 and J is TRBJ2-3, with D possibly being TRBD2 (7 bases). V gave up 4 bases and J gave up 6 bases, with 20 bases separating them. Germline V CDR1 and CDR2: MNHEY, SMNVEV (reference sequence). CDR3 length equals 16 residues. The CDR3 nucleotides are TGTGCCAGCAGTTCCCCTCGGGGGGCCACCGCGGATACGCAGTATTTT. It specifies CASSSPRGATADTQYF.

The CDR3 sequence is CASSVAPGGGKRETQYF. The CDR3 DNA reads as TGTGCCAGCAGCGTAGCCCCAGGGGGGGGGAAAAGAGAGACCCAGTACTTC. This chain connects TRBV9 to TRBJ2-5; either TRBD1 or TRBD2 may fit D (7 bases each). The ends were cut back, 0 bases at V and 4 bases at J, with 19 bases in the middle. The germline CDR1 and CDR2 sequences are SGDLS and YYNGEE. The CDR3 consists of 17 residues.

This rearrangement joins TRBV5-1 to TRBJ1-3; 7 bases align to TRBD1. Unmatched junction bases numbered 3, after V lost 3 bases and J lost 0 bases. The CDR3 length is 15 residues. CDR1 and CDR2 from the germline V gene are SGHRS and YFSETQ. CDR3 sequence (DNA): TGCGCCAGCAGCTCGGACAGGAGCTCTGGAAACACCATATATTTT. Protein sequence: CASSSDRSSGNTIYF. The complete variable domain, with remaining parts taken from reference TRBV5-1 and TRBJ1-3, reads KAGVTQTPRYLIKTRGQQVTLSCSPISGHRSVSWYQQTPGQGLQFLFEYFSETQRNKGNFPGRFSGRQFSNSRSEMNVSTLELGDSALYLCASSSDRSSGNTIYFGEGSWLTVV.

The rearrangement joins TRBV20-1 to TRBJ2-7, with D unresolved. The germline V and J ends were trimmed by 4 bases and 7 bases, with 11 bases remaining between them. The germline V gene has CDR1 DFQATT and CDR2 SNEGSKA (reference sequence). The CDR3 length is 11 residues. The CDR3 sequence: CSATGGLEQYF. CDR3 sequence (DNA): TGCAGTGCTACCGGCGGTCTTGAGCAGTACTTC.

The V gene is TRBV7-2, the J gene TRBJ2-1; maybe TRBD1 (6 bases). Per the germline V gene, CDR1 is SGHTA and CDR2 is FQGNSA. Trimming pared 8 bases from V and 1 base from J, leaving 15 bases between. The CDR3 totals 15 residues. The CDR3 sequence is CASAMAGASYNEQFF. In DNA form, the CDR3 reads TGTGCCAGCGCCATGGCAGGGGCGTCCTACAATGAGCAGTTCTTC. The whole variable domain, filled in from reference TRBV7-2 and TRBJ2-1, reads GAGVSQSPSNKVTEKGKDVELRCDPISGHTALYWYRQSLGQGLEFLIYFQGNSAPDKSGLPSDRFSAERTGGSVSTLTIQRTQQEDSAVYLCASAMAGASYNEQFFGPGTRLTVL.

This clone was counted between two and nine times. This chain links TRBV7-3 with TRBJ1-2; D is ambiguous. The V end lost 0 bases, the J end lost 4 bases, and 6 bases lay between the germline ends. The CDR3 is made up of 13 amino acids. Germline V gene sequence: CDR1 SGHTA, CDR2 FQGTGA. Here the CDR3 DNA reads TGTGCCAGCAGCTTAACGCCCACCTATGGCTACACCTTC. It specifies CASSLTPTYGYTF.

In its sample, this clone was seen once. The V gene is TRBV5-3, the J gene TRBJ2-7, with a tentative D call TRBD2 (5 bases). TRBV5-3 is designated an ORF whose function remains uncertain. The CDR3 consists of 16 residues. Deletions cut 1 base from V and 7 bases from J, with 21 bases between. The CDR3 loop is CARSLKDGVVRGEQYF. The CDR3 bases are TGTGCCAGAAGCTTGAAGGACGGGGTCGTCCGGGGAGAGCAGTACTTC.

This chain uses TRBV27 with TRBJ1-1; TRBD1 matches 7 bases. CDR1 is MNHEY, CDR2 SMNVEV, per germline (reference sequence). The CDR3 extends over 14 amino acids. With 7 bases clipped from V and 7 bases from J, the junction kept 12 bases outside the gene matches. This CDR3 is CASMSLGGAYEAFF. CDR3 DNA sequence: TGTGCCAGCATGAGTCTAGGGGGCGCTTATGAAGCTTTCTTT.

The chain has TRBV10-3 and TRBJ2-3; 7 nucleotides agree with TRBD2. The CDR3 is 13 residues long. Germline assignment: CDR1 ENHRY and CDR2 SYGVKD. The CDR3 sequence is CAGGSGIADTQYF. As DNA, the CDR3 is TGTGCGGGCGGGAGCGGGATCGCAGATACGCAGTATTTT.

CDR3 residues: CASSPGGAGGEQFF. DNA for the CDR3: TGTGCCAGCTCACCAGGCGGGGCGGGGGGTGAGCAGTTCTTC. V gene TRBV18 combines with J gene TRBJ2-1, with 8 positions matching TRBD2. J gave up 9 bases and V 2 bases, and 6 bases lay outside the gene matches. Germline V lookup: CDR1 KGHSH, CDR2 LQKENI. This CDR3 contains 14 residues.